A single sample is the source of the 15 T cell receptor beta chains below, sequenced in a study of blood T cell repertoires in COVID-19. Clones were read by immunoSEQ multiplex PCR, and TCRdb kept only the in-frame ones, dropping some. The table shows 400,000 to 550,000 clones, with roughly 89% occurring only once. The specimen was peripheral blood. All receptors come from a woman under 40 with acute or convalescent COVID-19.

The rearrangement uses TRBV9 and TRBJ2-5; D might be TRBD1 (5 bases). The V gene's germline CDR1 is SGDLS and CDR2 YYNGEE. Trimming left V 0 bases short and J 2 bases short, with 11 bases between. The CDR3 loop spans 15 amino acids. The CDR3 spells CASSVDLRQQETQYF. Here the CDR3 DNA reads TGTGCCAGCAGCGTAGATCTCCGACAGCAAGAGACCCAGTACTTC.

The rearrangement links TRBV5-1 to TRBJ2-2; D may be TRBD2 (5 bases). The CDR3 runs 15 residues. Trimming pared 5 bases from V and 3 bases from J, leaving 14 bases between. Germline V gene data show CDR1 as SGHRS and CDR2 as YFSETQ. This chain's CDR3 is CASSFNPGDTGELFF. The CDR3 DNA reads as TGCGCCAGCAGTTTCAACCCCGGGGACACCGGGGAGCTGTTTTTT.

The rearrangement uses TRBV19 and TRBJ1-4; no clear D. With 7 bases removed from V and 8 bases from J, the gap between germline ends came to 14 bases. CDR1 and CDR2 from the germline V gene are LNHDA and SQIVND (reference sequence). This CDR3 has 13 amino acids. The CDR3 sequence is CASTPRLREKLFF. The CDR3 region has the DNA TGTGCCAGTACCCCCCGGCTGCGGGAAAAACTGTTTTTT.

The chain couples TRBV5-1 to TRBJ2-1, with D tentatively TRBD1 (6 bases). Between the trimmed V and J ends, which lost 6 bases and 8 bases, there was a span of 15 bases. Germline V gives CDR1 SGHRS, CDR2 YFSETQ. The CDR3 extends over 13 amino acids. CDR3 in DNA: TGCGCCAGCAACGGCAGGGGCATATATGAGCAGTTCTTC. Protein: CASNGRGIYEQFF.

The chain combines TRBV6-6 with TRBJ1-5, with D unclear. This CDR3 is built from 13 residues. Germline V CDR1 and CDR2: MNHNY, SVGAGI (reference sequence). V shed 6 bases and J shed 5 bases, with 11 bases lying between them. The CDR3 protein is CASSPEVHQPQHF. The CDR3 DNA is TGTGCCAGCAGCCCCGAGGTACATCAGCCCCAGCATTTT.

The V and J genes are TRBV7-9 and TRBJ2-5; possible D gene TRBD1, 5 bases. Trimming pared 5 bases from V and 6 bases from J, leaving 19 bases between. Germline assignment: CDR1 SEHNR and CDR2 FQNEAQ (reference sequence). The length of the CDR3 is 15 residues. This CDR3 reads CASSQEIQGRKTQYF. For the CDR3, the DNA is TGTGCCAGCAGCCAAGAGATTCAGGGTAGAAAGACCCAGTACTTC.

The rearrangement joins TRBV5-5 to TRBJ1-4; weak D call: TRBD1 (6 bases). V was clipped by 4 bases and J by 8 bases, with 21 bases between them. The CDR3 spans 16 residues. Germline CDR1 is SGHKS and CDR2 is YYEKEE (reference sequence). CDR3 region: CASSEGIQGWAEKLFF. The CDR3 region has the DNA TGTGCCAGCAGCGAAGGTATACAGGGATGGGCCGAAAAACTGTTTTTT.

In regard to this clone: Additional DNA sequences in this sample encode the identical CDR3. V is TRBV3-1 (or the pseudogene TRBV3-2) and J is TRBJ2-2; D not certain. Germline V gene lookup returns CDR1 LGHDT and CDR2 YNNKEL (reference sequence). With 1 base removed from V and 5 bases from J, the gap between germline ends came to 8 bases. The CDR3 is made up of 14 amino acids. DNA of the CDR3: TGTGCCAGCAGCCAAGCTCGGGTTACCGGGGAGCTGTTTTTT. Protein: CASSQARVTGELFF.

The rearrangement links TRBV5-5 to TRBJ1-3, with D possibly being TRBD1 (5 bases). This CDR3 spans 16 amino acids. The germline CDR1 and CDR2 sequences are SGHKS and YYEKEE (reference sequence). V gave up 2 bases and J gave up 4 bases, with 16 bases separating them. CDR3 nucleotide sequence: TGTGCCAGCAGCTTTTCTCTTCTAGACAGCGGAAACACCATATATTTT. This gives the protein CASSFSLLDSGNTIYF.

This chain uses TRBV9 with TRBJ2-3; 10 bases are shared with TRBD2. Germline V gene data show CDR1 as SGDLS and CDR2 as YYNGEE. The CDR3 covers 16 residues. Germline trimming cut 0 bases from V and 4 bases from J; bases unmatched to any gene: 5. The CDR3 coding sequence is TGTGCCAGCAGCGTAGCTCTAGGACTAGCGGCAGATACGCAGTATTTT. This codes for CASSVALGLAADTQYF.

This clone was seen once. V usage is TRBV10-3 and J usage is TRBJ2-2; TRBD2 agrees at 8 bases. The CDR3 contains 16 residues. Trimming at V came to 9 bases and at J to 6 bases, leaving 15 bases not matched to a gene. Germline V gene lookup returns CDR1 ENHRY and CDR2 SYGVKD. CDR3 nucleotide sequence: TGTGCCATTCGAGAGCCTGGGACTAGTTCTCCCGGGGAGCTGTTTTTT. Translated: CAIREPGTSSPGELFF.

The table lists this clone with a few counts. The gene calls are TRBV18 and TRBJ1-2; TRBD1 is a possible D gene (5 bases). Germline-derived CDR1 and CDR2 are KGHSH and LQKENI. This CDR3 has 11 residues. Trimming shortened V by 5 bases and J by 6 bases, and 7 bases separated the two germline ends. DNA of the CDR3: TGTGCCAGCTCATCAGGGAATGGCTACACCTTC. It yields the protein CASSSGNGYTF.

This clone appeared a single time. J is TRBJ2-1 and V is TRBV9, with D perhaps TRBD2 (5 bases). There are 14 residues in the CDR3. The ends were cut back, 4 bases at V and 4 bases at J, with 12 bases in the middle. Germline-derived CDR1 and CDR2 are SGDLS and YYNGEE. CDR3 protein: CASSKTRDYNEQFF. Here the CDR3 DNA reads TGTGCCAGCAGCAAAACCCGGGATTACAATGAGCAGTTCTTC.

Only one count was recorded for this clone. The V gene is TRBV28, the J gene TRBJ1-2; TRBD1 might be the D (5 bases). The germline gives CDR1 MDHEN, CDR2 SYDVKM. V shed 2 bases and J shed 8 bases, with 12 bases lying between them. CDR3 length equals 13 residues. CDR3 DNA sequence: TGTGCCAGCAGTTTAGGCAGGGAAGAGGGCTACACCTTC. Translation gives CASSLGREEGYTF.

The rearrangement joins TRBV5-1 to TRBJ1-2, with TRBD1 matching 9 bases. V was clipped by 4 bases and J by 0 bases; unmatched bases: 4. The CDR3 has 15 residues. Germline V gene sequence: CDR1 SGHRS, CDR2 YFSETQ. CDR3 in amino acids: CASSPGQGANYGYTF. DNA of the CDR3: TGCGCCAGCAGCCCGGGACAGGGAGCTAACTATGGCTACACCTTC.